These 25 T cell receptor beta chains were sequenced from one sample in a study of blood T cell repertoires in COVID-19. Assay used: immunoSEQ multiplex PCR; TCRdb lists only in-frame clones, some missing. This table holds about 240,000 clones, about 87% found once. Sequencing used peripheral blood. These TCRs come from a woman in her 70s with active or convalescent COVID-19.

The chain recombines TRBV6-5 with TRBJ1-3; D call uncertain. The germline V gene has CDR1 MNHEY and CDR2 SVGAGI. CDR3 size: 14 residues. Trimming removed 6 bases at V and 4 bases at J, with 13 bases between. CDR3 loop: CASSGGSEGNTIYF. Written as DNA, the CDR3 is TGTGCCAGCAGCGGCGGCTCCGAAGGAAACACCATATATTTT.

This chain links TRBV19 with TRBJ1-1; D is unresolved. Trimming took off 5 bases at V and 0 bases at J, with 19 bases between the two ends. CDR1 and CDR2 (germline): LNHDA, SQIVND (reference sequence). The CDR3 consists of 17 residues. The CDR3 nucleotides are TGTGCCAGTAGTGAGGAAGGAAGATCTCCCTTGAACACTGAAGCTTTCTTT. Translation: CASSEEGRSPLNTEAFF. The whole variable domain, remainder taken from reference TRBV19 and TRBJ1-1, is DGGITQSPKYLFRKEGQNVTLSCEQNLNHDAMYWYRQDPGQGLRLIYYSQIVNDFQKGDIAEGYSVSREKKESFPLTVTSAQKNPTAFYLCASSEEGRSPLNTEAFFGQGTRLTVV.

This clone was counted between two and nine times. This rearrangement joins TRBV6-5 to TRBJ1-2; possible D gene TRBD1, 6 bases. Germline CDR1 and CDR2: MNHEY and SVGAGI. This CDR3 has 14 residues. Trimming stripped 6 bases from V and 3 bases from J, with 14 bases between. The CDR3 DNA reads TGTGCCAGCAGCTCCGACAGGAATCACTATGGCTACACCTTC. This encodes CASSSDRNHYGYTF.

The rearrangement uses TRBV6-2 or TRBV6-3 and TRBJ1-4; no clear D. Germline CDR1 reads MNHEY; CDR2 reads SVGEGT. V was cut by 5 bases and J by 5 bases, with 12 bases left in between. The CDR3 loop spans 14 amino acids. DNA for the CDR3: TGTGCCAGCAGTCCGTTCGGGATCAATGAAAAACTGTTTTTT. It encodes CASSPFGINEKLFF.

The chain combines TRBV7-2 with TRBJ2-5; 10 positions agree with TRBD2. Trimming took 5 bases from V and 1 from J; bases not matched to a gene: 7. Germline assignment: CDR1 SGHTA and CDR2 FQGNSA. The CDR3 sequence is 16 residues long. DNA of the CDR3: TGTGCCAGCAGCCGTTTTAGCGGGGGGACCCAAGAGACCCAGTACTTC. This codes for CASSRFSGGTQETQYF.

This rearrangement joins TRBV27 to TRBJ2-5; 7 nucleotides align to TRBD1. The CDR3 consists of 15 residues. The trim removed 5 bases at V and 4 bases at J, leaving 10 bases unmatched. The V gene's germline CDR1 is MNHEY and CDR2 SMNVEV (reference sequence). The DNA for the CDR3 is TGTGCCAGCAGTCCGGGACGAGGGGGCGGAGAGACCCAGTACTTC. Protein sequence: CASSPGRGGGETQYF.

This clone showed up just a few times. The chain carries TRBV5-6 and TRBJ2-6, with 8 bases lining up with TRBD1. Germline values: CDR1 SGHDT, CDR2 YYEEEE. Germline trimming cut 5 bases from V and 2 bases from J; bases unmatched to any gene: 6. This CDR3 contains 16 residues. The CDR3 protein is CASSGQGEAGANVLTF. Written as DNA, the CDR3 is TGTGCCAGCAGTGGACAGGGAGAAGCTGGGGCCAACGTCCTGACTTTC.

The chain recombines TRBV10-3 with TRBJ2-3; D is uncertain. V gave up 6 bases and J gave up 0 bases, with 7 bases separating them. The CDR3 totals 13 residues. Looked up from germline, CDR1 is ENHRY and CDR2 is SYGVKD. The DNA of the CDR3 is TGTGCCATCAGACACCCTAGCACAGATACGCAGTATTTT. Residues: CAIRHPSTDTQYF.

This chain joins TRBV14 and TRBJ1-1; 7 positions match TRBD1. The trim removed 4 bases at V and 5 bases at J, leaving 19 bases unmatched. There are 18 residues in the CDR3. Germline V CDR1 and CDR2: SGHDN, FVKESK. The CDR3 DNA follows: TGTGCCAGCAGCCCTCTATCGGGACAGATCCTCACCCCTACTGAAGCTTTCTTT. Its translation is CASSPLSGQILTPTEAFF.

In its sample, this clone was seen once. This chain connects TRBV19 to TRBJ2-4; a possible D gene is TRBD1 (6 bases). The CDR3 contains 16 residues. Trimming cost V 3 bases and J 0 bases, with 12 bases left between them. The germline CDR1 and CDR2 sequences are LNHDA and SQIVND (reference sequence). CDR3 in amino acids: CASSIRGQIAKNIQYF. The CDR3 DNA follows: TGTGCCAGTAGTATTCGGGGACAAATAGCCAAAAACATTCAGTACTTC.

The genes are TRBV5-6 and TRBJ1-1, with a possible D match to TRBD1 (5 bases). Trimming pared 0 bases from V and 1 base from J, leaving 13 bases between. This CDR3 has 16 amino acids. Germline assignment: CDR1 SGHDT and CDR2 YYEEEE. In DNA, the CDR3 is TGTGCCAGCAGCTTGGCCGCGGGGGTACGGAACACTGAAGCTTTCTTT. The encoded protein is CASSLAAGVRNTEAFF.

The chain couples TRBV4-3 to TRBJ2-3, with 9 bases matching TRBD1. The V gene end was trimmed by 0 bases and the J gene end by 3 bases; junction bases not matched to a gene: 10. The CDR3 totals 18 residues. CDR1 is LGHNA and CDR2 is YSLEER in the germline V gene. The CDR3 bases are TGCGCCAGCAGCCAAGACAAAGGACAGGGGTTTTCGACAGATACGCAGTATTTT. This encodes CASSQDKGQGFSTDTQYF.

This chain connects TRBV6-2 or TRBV6-3 to TRBJ1-6, with D perhaps matching TRBD1 (6 bases). Germline loops: CDR1 MNHEY, CDR2 SVGEGT. Trimming cost V 3 bases and J 9 bases, with 12 bases left between them. This CDR3 contains 14 residues. The CDR3 protein is CASSYSQGSSPLHF. CDR3 bases: TGTGCCAGCAGTTATTCGCAGGGGAGTTCACCCCTCCACTTT.

V gene TRBV10-2 combines with J gene TRBJ1-2; 9 bases align to TRBD1. CDR3 length equals 18 residues. The germline CDR1 and CDR2 sequences are WSHSY and SAAADI. After removal of 2 bases from V and 4 bases from J, the junction contained 14 bases not matched to a gene. The CDR3 sequence: CASSEPGTGKITTYGYTF. CDR3 DNA sequence: TGCGCCAGCAGTGAGCCTGGGACAGGGAAGATAACTACCTATGGCTACACCTTC.

The J gene is TRBJ1-6, the V gene TRBV7-2; TRBD1 agrees at 7 bases. J lost 10 bases, V lost 2 bases, and 17 bases had no gene match. Germline-derived CDR1 and CDR2 are SGHTA and FQGNSA. The CDR3 length is 18 residues. The chain's CDR3 is CASSLNLALQGVGSPLHF. DNA of the CDR3: TGTGCCAGCAGCTTAAACCTTGCGCTGCAGGGGGTCGGATCACCCCTCCACTTT.

This clone appeared once. The CDR3 loop is CSATRGFNEKLFF. The CDR3 nucleotides read TGCAGCGCCACGAGGGGGTTTAATGAAAAACTGTTTTTT. The chain has TRBV29-1 and TRBJ1-4; D might be TRBD1 (6 bases). The CDR3 runs to 13 residues. Trimming removed 7 bases from V and 4 bases from J, with 13 bases in between. From germline, CDR1 is SQVTM and CDR2 ANQGSEA.

The V gene is TRBV19, the J gene TRBJ1-2; D remains unclear. The CDR3 is 13 residues long. With 5 bases removed from V and 7 bases from J, the gap between germline ends came to 14 bases. Germline V lookup: CDR1 LNHDA, CDR2 SQIVND (reference sequence). The CDR3 DNA reads as TGTGCCAGTAGTGTACAGAGGGCCTTTGGCTACACCTTC. Translation gives CASSVQRAFGYTF.

The rearrangement joins TRBV7-3 to TRBJ2-7, with 7 nucleotides matching TRBD1. The CDR3 runs to 15 residues. Germline CDR1 is SGHTA and CDR2 is FQGTGA. V shed 4 bases and J 3 bases; nucleotides not matched to a gene: 9. The CDR3 nucleotides read TGTGCCAGCAGCTCGAAGGACAGGTACGACTACGAGCAGTACTTC. Translated: CASSSKDRYDYEQYF. The complete variable domain, with remaining parts taken from reference TRBV7-3 and TRBJ2-7, reads GAGVSQTPSNKVTEKGKYVELRCDPISGHTALYWYRQSLGQGPEFLIYFQGTGAADDSGLPNDRFFAVRPEGSVSTLKIQRTERGDSAVYLCASSSKDRYDYEQYFGPGTRLTVT.

The rearrangement joins TRBV27 to TRBJ2-2; 8 bases fit TRBD2. This CDR3 comprises 15 residues. CDR1 MNHEY and CDR2 SMNVEV come from the germline V gene (reference sequence). The V gene end was trimmed by 2 bases and the J gene end by 6 bases; junction bases not matched to a gene: 5. CDR3 amino acids: CASSLNGGAPGELFF. The CDR3 DNA is TGTGCCAGCAGTTTAAACGGGGGGGCCCCCGGGGAGCTGTTTTTT.

Concerning this clone itself: Other DNA sequences of this sample code for an identical CDR3. The chain employs TRBV7-2 and TRBJ1-1; D perhaps matches TRBD1 (5 bases). Per germline, CDR1 SGHTA and CDR2 FQGNSA. The CDR3 contains 14 residues. Trimming took off 2 bases at V and 5 bases at J, with 12 bases between the two ends. Written as DNA, the CDR3 is TGTGCCAGCAGCTTACGCCGGGGGAATACTGAAGCTTTCTTT. This encodes CASSLRRGNTEAFF.

The chain combines TRBV5-6 with TRBJ2-1, with D perhaps TRBD1 (6 bases). This CDR3 is built from 17 residues. CDR1 and CDR2 (germline): SGHDT, YYEEEE. The germline V and J ends were trimmed by 2 bases and 1 base, with 16 bases remaining between them. The CDR3 loop reads CASSFYVGDTSYNEQFF. DNA for the CDR3: TGTGCCAGCAGCTTTTATGTGGGGGACACATCCTACAATGAGCAGTTCTTC.

The chain is built from TRBV4-1 and TRBJ2-1; no firm D call. The length of the CDR3 is 16 residues. V lost 0 bases, J lost 1 base, and 10 bases lay in between. Germline assignment: CDR1 MGHRA and CDR2 YSYEKL. CDR3 in DNA: TGCGCCAGCAGCCAAGAGCTAATCCCATCCTACAATGAGCAGTTCTTC. As protein: CASSQELIPSYNEQFF.

The chain joins TRBV5-1 to TRBJ1-2; D may be TRBD1 (5 bases). Germline loops: CDR1 SGHRS, CDR2 YFSETQ. V lost 0 bases and J 5 bases, leaving 14 bases between the germline ends. CDR3 length: 15 amino acids. In nucleotides, the CDR3 is TGCGCCAGCAGCTTGGGTGGGCAGGGCGGATATGGCTACACCTTC. Translating it yields CASSLGGQGGYGYTF.

This chain joins TRBV7-9 and TRBJ2-3, with 7 nucleotides matching TRBD1. After removal of 1 base from V and 6 bases from J, the junction contained 10 bases not matched to a gene. Germline CDR1 is SEHNR and CDR2 is FQNEAQ (reference sequence). There are 16 residues in the CDR3. The CDR3, as DNA: TGTGCCAGCAGCTTAGGCGGGCCGACAGGGTTGGATACGCAGTATTTT. Protein sequence: CASSLGGPTGLDTQYF.

The chain couples TRBV7-2 to TRBJ1-5, with 7 nucleotides matching TRBD1. The CDR3 is 13 amino acids. Per germline, CDR1 SGHTA and CDR2 FQGNSA. V lost 6 bases and J lost 7; bases outside the gene matches: 6. The CDR3, as DNA: TGTGCCAGCAGTTTCCAGGGGGGCCAGCCCCAGCATTTT. It is translated as CASSFQGGQPQHF.